Included here is one TCR beta chain sequence, with context. What it binds is not known. Donors comprised only Caucasian adults living in Nashville, Tennessee. The data belong to a study of shared clonotypes between healthy human individuals. Notes on the study in general: A generally larger estimated richness was seen in naive subsets than in memory subsets.

V shed 3 bases, J shed 3 bases, and the junction held 3 bases outside the gene matches. The CDR3 covers 15 residues. Germline V gives CDR1 SQVTM, CDR2 ANQGSEA. Genomic DNA from each subset was divided evenly over several immunoSEQ plates. Sorted subsets were amplified in replicate PCRs using 200 ng DNA, tens of thousands of T cell genomes. Repertoires were generated with immunoSEQ multiplex PCR, while TCRdb's copy carries only in-frame clones and drops some. This repertoire shows millions of clones, more than 90% found once; its top ten account for over 0.12%. The sequence came from a young man in good health. The rearrangement joins TRBV29-1 to TRBJ2-2, with 11 bases identical to TRBD2. The sequencing sample was made of naive CD4+ T cells sorted from blood. Subset noted: CD45RA+ positively selected. CDR3 bases: TGCAGCGTTGATAGGACTAGCGGGTACACCGGGGAGCTGTTTTTT. This gives the protein CSVDRTSGYTGELFF.